This T cell receptor (beta chain) was identified during a study of T-cell reconstitution after alpha-beta-depleted transplantation in children. The library targeted TCRbeta and was prepared with unique molecular identifiers. TCRdb independently ran MiXCR on the PCR reads; one entry per CDR3 protein. The table includes approximately 640,000 distinct CDR3 sequences, roughly 15% detected once. CDR1 is DFQATT and CDR2 is SNEGSKA in the germline V gene (reference sequence). The V end lost 0 bases, the J end lost 5 bases, and 14 bases lay between the germline ends. This CDR3 is 14 amino acids long. This material consisted of PBMCs from the stem cell graft donor, taken from the stem cell graft. The chain carries TRBV20-1 and TRBJ2-7; a possible D gene is TRBD1 (7 bases). The sequence derives from a human donor who donated a stem cell graft to a child with acute myeloid leukemia. The CDR3 loop is CSARDLTGEDEQYF. DNA of the CDR3: TGCAGTGCTAGAGATCTCACAGGGGAGGACGAGCAGTACTTC.